This T cell receptor (beta chain) was sequenced in a study of control samples from healthy donors and cancer patients. The CDR3 extends over 16 amino acids. V was pared by 0 bases and J by 2 bases, with 3 bases of the junction left unmatched. CDR1 is LGHNA, CDR2 YNFKEQ, per germline. Using immunoSEQ multiplex PCR, the repertoire was profiled, and TCRdb retains in-frame clones only, with some absent. The sample records approximately 82,000 clones, 85% to 95% being singletons. The V gene is TRBV4-2, the J gene TRBJ2-3; the match to TRBD2 covers 9 bases. This TCR was sampled from a woman under 30 in good health. The sample taken for sequencing was blood. CDR3 bases: TGTGCCAGCAGCCAAGAGGGCGGGGGGGCCACAGATACGCAGTATTTT. Amino acids: CASSQEGGGATDTQYF.